This T cell receptor beta chain was found in a study of T cell clonotyping in hematopoietic cell transplantation (dated by TCRdb to the early 2020s). With respect to the entire study: A total of 130 or so blood samples were gathered in the study from 30 to 35 consecutive transplant recipients along with their related donors. Patient recruitment ran from late 2015 to early 2017, and follow-up continued until late 2020 or death. The paper as a whole reports these results and caveats: After transplant, TCR diversity in recipients dropped, and pathologically expanded clonotypes increased progressively from day 30 to day 180. Sample size was limited, and cells were not sorted, so CD4 and CD8 repertoire contributions could not be separated. Just a small fraction of recipient repertoires overlapped with donor repertoires, and more than 95% appeared de novo at the given depth. Broader TCR repertoire diversity after transplant was predicted by Inverse Simpson Index values from donors and from recipients before transplant.

The germline V gene (reference sequence) provides CDR1 LNHDA and CDR2 SQIVND. V is cut back by 8 bases and J by 3 bases, with 10 bases in the junction unmatched. Inclusive of the bounding cysteine and phenylalanine, the CDR3 is 14 residues long. This entry keeps only the CDR3 DNA: 42 bases, framed from base 1. A word on this clone: What antigen it recognizes has not been identified. No much larger clone exists at a distance of one base, and base qualities are not known.

For TCR beta sequencing, blood samples came from the related transplant donors. Nuclei Lysis Solution was used to extract genomic DNA from fresh or cryopreserved unfractionated peripheral blood mononuclear cells. TCR beta CDR3 regions were amplified from genomic DNA with the immunoSEQ assay, a bias-controlled multiplex PCR using V- and J-specific primers. A second PCR step added a proprietary barcode and Illumina adapter sequences to the CDR3 amplicons. An Illumina MiSeq instrument was used for sequencing of the CDR3 libraries. Per the source publication's procedure: immunoSEQ Analyzer 3.0 was used for export and quality control, with R Bioconductor and Immunarch used for downstream analyses. Only productive rearrangements in the normalized downsampled data set went into calculating the repertoire metrics. In the normalized cohort, a clonotype counted as pathologically expanded if the clonotype was larger than 5 templates. Repertoire diversity was measured with the Inverse Simpson Index. The non-normalized data set was used for CMV-specificity analyses so that all clonotypes could be captured. TCRdb carries this immuneACCESS record with in-frame sequences only. Its versions omit some clonotypes, under half of them owing to an unresolved V gene in the studies checked, with the rest unexplained. V and J calls and clone size are copied from that table; D and trimming were computed from the DNA. The sample has more than 9,500 clones on record, less than 95% of them singletons. In total, the top ten clones hold 0.6% to 0.85% of the sample.

The sequenced sample was peripheral blood mononuclear cells. This clonotype originated in a woman between 45 and 60 years old in good health. Some clones in this sample may be carry-over from other donors' samples. Recombination connected TRBV19 to TRBJ2-7; 7 central nucleotides agree with TRBD1. The DNA sequence is given as TGTGCCAGTCAAAAGAGACAGGGAATCTACGAGCAGTACTTC. It specifies CASQKRQGIYEQYF.